Sequencing of this T cell receptor (beta chain) was carried out in a study of blood T cell repertoires in COVID-19 (dated by TCRdb to the early 2020s). Broadly, across the study: Samples covering the acute and convalescent phases of COVID-19 were provided by collaborators in the United States, Italy and Spain. Subjects who had been exposed to COVID-19, were actively infected with it, or had recovered from it provided the deeply sampled blood TCRbeta repertoires that made up the dataset. The samples were drawn from two sources: the first 160 participants of the ongoing ImmuneRACE study, and 1,000 to 1,500 subjects contributed by 6 global collaborators. Where available, HLA class I and class II types were obtained from metadata supplied by the sample provider rather than from assay-based typing. The repertoires were made available in a free public database intended to serve as a resource for research on the immune response to SARS-CoV-2. The material from the prospective study consisted of cDNA or gDNA derived from T cells, B-cell-depleted T cells, or PBMCs. The sample metadata nearly always contained a de-identified subject ID, COVID-19 status, age in years and sex. Paper-wide results and their limitations: The quantity of clinical and demographic metadata differed by source and by participant and was supplied without curation.

The CDR1 and CDR2 encoded by the germline V gene are SGHDT and YYEEEE. The germline ends are 13 bases apart after V is trimmed by 3 bases and J by 9 bases. Counted from cysteine to phenylalanine, this CDR3 has 12 amino acids. CDR3 DNA is the only sequence kept; it has 36 bases, read in frame from the first base. TCRbeta CDR3 regions were amplified from genomic DNA by means of the immunoSEQ Assay, a bias-controlled multiplex PCR. Regarding the original processing steps: Nucleated cell counts per sample were estimated from amplification of reference gene primers within the assay. Sequence reads were collapsed and filtered to measure the absolute abundance of every unique TCRbeta CDR3 rearrangement. For each sample, productive Simpson clonality was calculated as the square root of Simpson's diversity index across productive rearrangements. The immuneACCESS repertoire file appears here via TCRdb, limited to in-frame rearrangements. These files lack a portion of the clones; in checked studies, under half of the deficit traces to unresolved V genes, and the cause of the others is not known. The DNA gave D and trimming, while V, J and clone size come from that table. This sample comprises fewer than 150,000 clones, about 83% of them detected only once. Approximately 4.2% of the sample is in the top ten clones.

Whole blood was collected in K2EDTA tubes by collaborating institutions according to the institutions' own protocols. Collaborator samples were shipped for TCRbeta analysis as frozen whole blood, isolated PBMCs, or DNA extracted from either sample type. In the case of this clone: No antigen is known for it. Base qualities were left out, and no much larger clone turns up one base away.

The sequenced sample was peripheral blood. The source is a woman between 40 and 50 years old with acute or convalescent COVID-19. The chain joins TRBV5-6 to TRBJ2-7; TRBD1 might be the D gene, on 6 matching bases. The CDR3 protein is CASSWPQGAQYF. The DNA is TGTGCCAGCAGCTGGCCACAGGGAGCGCAGTACTTC.